The present entry profiles one T cell receptor (beta chain) with its context. The target antigen is unknown. V was clipped by 4 bases and J by 0 bases; unmatched bases: 3. Germline CDR1 reads LNHDA; CDR2 reads SQIVND (reference sequence). The CDR3 covers 15 residues. The data originate from a study of cytomegalovirus exposure and HLA in healthy donors. Findings and limits, study-wide: Later analysis suggested links between common viral pathogens and several top significant clusters.

The PCR had 60 Vbeta and 13 Jbeta primers. Assay used: immunoSEQ multiplex PCR; TCRdb lists only in-frame clones, some missing. This table holds around 230,000 clones, roughly 78% found once. V and J are TRBV19 and TRBJ1-5, with 7 nucleotides matching TRBD1. Source material: PBMCs. The receptor comes from a boy under 18 in good health and CMV-seronegative. CDR3 sequence: CASSTGTVSNQPQHF. CDR3 DNA sequence: TGTGCCAGTAGTACGGGGACAGTTAGCAATCAGCCCCAGCATTTT.